This T cell receptor beta chain comes out of a study of shared clonotypes between healthy human individuals. Study-level findings and limits: Naive subsets generally had larger estimated richness than memory subsets.

Repertoires were generated with immunoSEQ multiplex PCR, while TCRdb's copy carries only in-frame clones and drops some. The data show some 630,000 clones, about 96% seen once. This CDR3 is 16 amino acids long. Trimming removed 5 bases from V and 1 base from J; junction bases left unmatched: 10. Germline CDR1 and CDR2: SNHLY and FYNNEI. Details on this clone: The antigen is unknown.

In the naive CD8 group, cells lacked CD45RO and were positively selected for CCR7, so terminally differentiated effector memory CD45RA+ cells were left out. Donors comprised only Caucasian adults living in Nashville, Tennessee. Sequenced: naive CD8+ T cells sorted from blood. The genes are TRBV2 and TRBJ2-7; 8 nucleotides line up with TRBD1. This clonotype originated in a woman aged 25 to 45 in good health. The CDR3 DNA is TGTGCCAGCAGTTGGGGGGACAGGACAAATTCCTACGAGCAGTACTTC. It is translated as CASSWGDRTNSYEQYF.